These 23 T cell receptor beta chains were all obtained from the same sample, sequenced in a study of T cells in Graves' hyperthyroidism and ophthalmopathy. Researchers amplified the TCR beta CDR3 regions from RNA transcripts. A set of HTBI primers served as the primers for a first-round RT-PCR of the TCR CDR3. TCRdb reprocessed the multiplex PCR reads with MiXCR, giving one entry per CDR3 protein. The profile covers just under 750,000 distinct CDR3 sequences, with around a third appearing a single time and around 30% taken by the ten largest. The source material was blood. The receptors originated from a woman aged 40 to 50 with Graves' hyperthyroidism.

The chain couples TRBV29-1 to TRBJ1-3, with D unresolved. This CDR3 is built from 13 residues. V was shortened by 1 base and J by 4 bases, with 8 bases between the two germline ends. Looked up from germline, CDR1 is SQVTM and CDR2 is ANQGSEA. Here the CDR3 DNA reads TGCAGCGTTGAAGGGGAGGACGGAAACACCATATATTTT. It translates to CSVEGEDGNTIYF.

This rearrangement joins TRBV14 to TRBJ1-1, with D perhaps TRBD1 (6 bases). The germline CDR1 and CDR2 sequences are SGHDN and FVKESK. V shed 1 base and J shed 6 bases, with 9 bases lying between them. The CDR3 length is 13 residues. The CDR3 is CASSQVWGPEAFF. CDR3 coding DNA: TGTGCCAGCAGCCAAGTATGGGGGCCTGAAGCTTTCTTT.

This clonotype was detected ten times or more. The rearrangement links TRBV25-1 to TRBJ1-2, with D possibly TRBD1 on 5 matching bases. Trimming took 3 bases from V and 4 from J, leaving 18 bases between them. This CDR3 region has 16 residues. Germline values: CDR1 MGHDK, CDR2 SYGVNS. This CDR3 is CASSDRTVTEVYGYTF. For the CDR3, the DNA is TGTGCCAGCAGTGACCGAACTGTGACAGAAGTCTATGGCTACACCTTC.

The V gene is TRBV7-8, the J gene TRBJ2-5, with D perhaps matching TRBD2 (7 bases). V lost 4 bases and J 4 bases, leaving 19 bases between the germline ends. Germline V gene data show CDR1 as SGHVS and CDR2 as FQNEAQ. The CDR3 length is 16 residues. The CDR3 sequence is CASSSGGTGWRETQYF. In DNA, the CDR3 is TGTGCCAGCAGCTCGGGGGGAACAGGGTGGCGAGAGACCCAGTACTTC. Full variable domain (remainder filled in from reference TRBV7-8 and TRBJ2-5): GAGVSQSPRYKVAKRGQDVALRCDPISGHVSLFWYQQALGQGPEFLTYFQNEAQLDKSGLPSDRFFAERPEGSVSTLKIQRTQQEDSAVYLCASSSGGTGWRETQYFGPGTRLLVL.

A word on this clonotype: Mismatch with germline at one junction end may stem from a read error. V gene TRBV28 combines with J gene TRBJ2-7; a weak D match, TRBD2 (6 bases). CDR1 is MDHEN and CDR2 is SYDVKM in the germline V gene. The CDR3 has 11 residues. The CDR3 here is CASIGRLEGDF. CDR3 in DNA: TGTGCCAGCATCGGGCGACTAGAGGGAGACTTC.

The chain links TRBV20-1 to TRBJ2-7; D perhaps matches TRBD1 (5 bases). CDR1 and CDR2 (germline): DFQATT, SNEGSKA (reference sequence). V was shortened by 1 base and J by 4 bases, with 17 bases between the two germline ends. This CDR3 contains 15 residues. The CDR3: CSARGLPGPFYEQYF. In DNA form, the CDR3 reads TGCAGTGCTAGAGGTTTGCCAGGGCCCTTTTACGAGCAGTACTTC.

V is TRBV20-1 and J is TRBJ2-3, with D tentatively TRBD1 or TRBD2 (5 bases each). The V and J ends lost 2 bases and 5 bases respectively, with 14 bases between them. The length of the CDR3 is 14 residues. Germline V gives CDR1 DFQATT, CDR2 SNEGSKA (reference sequence). The CDR3 reads CSARHRDGKDTQYF. CDR3 DNA: TGCAGTGCTAGACACCGGGACGGGAAAGATACGCAGTATTTT.

This clonotype was seen repeatedly, ten times or more. J is TRBJ1-3 and V is TRBV24-1; no reliable D call. Trimming left V 0 bases short and J 8 bases short, with 7 bases between. Germline V gene data show CDR1 as KGHDR and CDR2 as SFDVKD. This CDR3 is built from 13 residues. In DNA form, the CDR3 reads TGTGCCACCAGTGATTTGCAAGGAGACACCATATATTTT. Translated, it gives CATSDLQGDTIYF.

In this sample, this clonotype turned up many times. The V call is TRBV19, the J call TRBJ1-5, with TRBD1 matching 7 bases. Germline V gives CDR1 LNHDA, CDR2 SQIVND (reference sequence). The CDR3 covers 14 residues. The junction had 3 bases not matched to a gene; V was cut back by 6 bases and J by 1 base. CDR3 coding DNA: TGTGCCAGTAGGACAGGGATCAGCAATCAGCCCCAGCATTTT. It codes for CASRTGISNQPQHF.

CDR3 protein: CASSWGPGAPEAFF. The CDR3 DNA reads TGCGCCAGCAGCTGGGGACCGGGGGCGCCAGAAGCTTTCTTT. The V gene is TRBV5-1, the J gene TRBJ1-1, with D perhaps TRBD1 (6 bases). Germline V gene lookup returns CDR1 SGHRS and CDR2 YFSETQ. The V gene lost 3 bases and the J gene lost 8 bases, with 17 bases spanning the gap. The CDR3 totals 14 residues.

This clonotype was counted only a few times. The V and J genes are TRBV6-4 and TRBJ2-7, with a tentative D call TRBD2 (6 bases). With 3 bases removed from V and 1 base from J, the gap between germline ends came to 7 bases. Germline lookup yields CDR1 MRHNA and CDR2 SNTAGT. The CDR3 sequence is 13 residues long. CDR3 protein: CASSEGLSYEQYF. The DNA for the CDR3 is TGTGCCAGCAGTGAAGGACTATCCTACGAGCAGTACTTC.

This clonotype is a singleton in its sample. A much more abundant neighbour one base away suggests this may be a read error. The rearrangement links TRBV19 to TRBJ1-3; D is ambiguous. CDR1 and CDR2 (germline): LNHDA, SQIVND (reference sequence). The CDR3 runs to 15 residues. The CDR3 coding sequence is TGTGCCAGTAGTGGTTCCCGGGATCCAGGAAACACCATACATTTT. Its translation: CASSGSRDPGNTIHF.

This clonotype was seen more than once but under ten times. V is TRBV5-4 and J is TRBJ1-2; D call uncertain. This CDR3 is built from 13 residues. Germline CDR1 is SGHNT and CDR2 is YYREEE (reference sequence). V was pared by 0 bases and J by 8 bases, with 11 bases between. The CDR3 DNA is TGTGCCAGCAGCTTGGATCCAAGTGAGGGCTACACCTTC. Protein sequence: CASSLDPSEGYTF.

There are a few counts of this clonotype. The V and J genes are TRBV19 and TRBJ2-5; D remains ambiguous. Trimming pared 11 bases from V and 5 bases from J, leaving 3 bases between. This CDR3 region has 8 residues. The germline V gene has CDR1 LNHDA and CDR2 SQIVND (reference sequence). CDR3 protein: CAPETQYF. The CDR3 nucleotides are TGTGCCCCCGAGACCCAGTACTTC.

This rearrangement joins TRBV6-5 to TRBJ1-6, with a possible D match to TRBD1 (5 bases). Germline CDR1 is MNHEY and CDR2 is SVGAGI. This CDR3 has 15 amino acids. V was trimmed by 8 bases and J by 6 bases, leaving 17 bases between them. This CDR3 reads CASFVGASSNSPLHF. The CDR3 DNA reads as TGTGCCAGCTTTGTAGGGGCTTCGAGTAATTCACCCCTCCACTTT.

As regards this clonotype: This may be a read error, as it is one base from a much larger clone. V gene TRBV3-1 combines with J gene TRBJ1-1; tentative D call: TRBD1 (5 bases). Looked up from germline, CDR1 is LGHDT and CDR2 is YNNKEL (reference sequence). The CDR3 extends over 14 amino acids. V gave up 1 base and J gave up 3 bases, with 9 bases separating them. CDR3 in amino acids: CASSQVGGDTEAFF. The DNA of the CDR3 is TGTGCCAGCAGCCAAGTGGGGGGGGACACTGAAGCTTTCTTT.

V usage is TRBV2 and J usage is TRBJ1-2, with D maybe TRBD1 (6 bases). The CDR3 covers 14 residues. Germline V gene data show CDR1 as SNHLY and CDR2 as FYNNEI. V was trimmed by 6 bases and J by 4 bases, leaving 15 bases between them. CDR3 sequence reads: CASSPGAPLYGYTF. In DNA form, the CDR3 reads TGTGCCAGCAGCCCAGGGGCTCCCCTCTATGGCTACACCTTC.

This clonotype was counted ten times or more. This rearrangement joins TRBV2 to TRBJ2-2, with D perhaps matching TRBD1 (6 bases). There are 16 residues in the CDR3. Deletions cut 3 bases from V and 0 bases from J, with 11 bases between. Germline V gives CDR1 SNHLY, CDR2 FYNNEI. The CDR3 region is CASSEQGPSNTGELFF. In DNA form, the CDR3 reads TGTGCCAGCAGTGAGCAGGGGCCATCGAACACCGGGGAGCTGTTTTTT.

Ten or more counts support this clonotype. The chain employs TRBV7-9 and TRBJ1-6; D is possibly TRBD1 (6 bases). The ends were cut back, 3 bases at V and 9 bases at J, with 15 bases in the middle. The germline V gene has CDR1 SEHNR and CDR2 FQNEAQ (reference sequence). The CDR3 is made up of 15 amino acids. The chain's CDR3 is CASSFRQERPSPLHF. The CDR3 bases are TGTGCCAGCAGCTTCAGACAGGAACGACCTTCACCCCTCCACTTT. The complete variable domain, with remaining parts taken from reference TRBV7-9 and TRBJ1-6, reads DTGVSQNPRHKITKRGQNVTFRCDPISEHNRLYWYRQTLGQGPEFLTYFQNEAQLEKSRLLSDRFSAERPKGSFSTLEIQRTEQGDSAMYLCASSFRQERPSPLHFGNGTRLTVT.

This clonotype was detected only a few times. The gene calls are TRBV4-2 and TRBJ1-2; TRBD1 matches at 10 bases. Per germline, CDR1 LGHNA and CDR2 YNFKEQ. The CDR3 contains 16 residues. Germline trimming cut 2 bases from V and 6 bases from J; bases unmatched to any gene: 9. Written as DNA, the CDR3 is TGTGCCAGCAGCCAACTAGGGGACAGGGGCAATGATGGCTACACCTTC. Amino acids: CASSQLGDRGNDGYTF.

In its sample, this clonotype was seen many times. The chain has TRBV12-3 or TRBV12-4 and TRBJ1-2, with D possibly matching TRBD1 (5 bases). V lost 4 bases and J lost 1, with 10 bases in between. The CDR3 has 14 residues. The CDR3 sequence: CASSSGQNNYGYTF. The DNA for the CDR3 is TGTGCCAGCAGTTCAGGGCAGAATAACTATGGCTACACCTTC.

V gene TRBV2 combines with J gene TRBJ2-5, with 8 bases fitting TRBD1. Trimming cost V 7 bases and J 2 bases; bases outside gene matches: 6. The CDR3 extends over 14 amino acids. The germline V gene encodes CDR1 SNHLY and CDR2 FYNNEI. The CDR3 is CASTRQGIQETQYF. CDR3 coding DNA: TGTGCCAGCACTCGACAGGGGATTCAAGAGACCCAGTACTTC.

This clonotype was found a few times. The V call is TRBV19, the J call TRBJ1-5; tentatively, D is TRBD1 (5 bases). The V end was cut by 8 bases, the J end by 5 bases, with 10 bases between. In germline, CDR1 is LNHDA, CDR2 SQIVND (reference sequence). This CDR3 comprises 12 residues. The CDR3 sequence is CASQAGHQPQHF. As DNA, the CDR3 is TGTGCCAGTCAGGCGGGGCATCAGCCCCAGCATTTT. Full variable domain (remainder filled in from reference TRBV19 and TRBJ1-5): DGGITQSPKYLFRKEGQNVTLSCEQNLNHDAMYWYRQDPGQGLRLIYYSQIVNDFQKGDIAEGYSVSREKKESFPLTVTSAQKNPTAFYLCASQAGHQPQHFGDGTRLSIL.